The 32 T cell receptor beta chains in this list originate from one sample, sequenced in a study of Graves' ophthalmopathy and Graves' hyperthyroidism. RNA transcripts served as template for amplifying TCR beta CDR3 sequences. HTBI primers were employed in first-round RT-PCR, then a second-round multiplex PCR followed. TCRdb ran MiXCR on the multiplex PCR reads and lists one entry per CDR3 protein. The repertoire holds 300,000 to 400,000 distinct CDR3 sequences, about a sixth seen once, with approximately 13% in the top ten. Sequencing was performed on peripheral blood. These receptors all come from an adult man with Graves' ophthalmopathy.

This clonotype was seen ten or more times. The chain carries TRBV29-1 and TRBJ1-1; unclear D gene. The germline gives CDR1 SQVTM, CDR2 ANQGSEA. The V and J ends lost 8 bases and 0 bases respectively, with 13 bases between them. There are 13 residues in the CDR3. CDR3 loop: CSPIRHMNTEAFF. CDR3 in DNA: TGCAGCCCAATCCGGCACATGAACACTGAAGCTTTCTTT.

The chain links TRBV11-3 to TRBJ2-5, with a tentative D call TRBD1 (6 bases). Germline CDR1 reads SGHNT; CDR2 reads YENEEA. V shed 7 bases and J shed 9 bases, with 18 bases lying between them. The CDR3 loop spans 13 amino acids. CDR3 bases: TGTGCCAGCAACAAGGATGGTGGGACATCCCAGTACTTC. Its protein product is CASNKDGGTSQYF.

This clonotype was seen many times. The rearrangement joins TRBV9 to TRBJ2-7; a possible D gene is TRBD1 (6 bases). The CDR3 contains 14 residues. The germline V gene has CDR1 SGDLS and CDR2 YYNGEE. Trimming pared 0 bases from V and 4 bases from J, leaving 11 bases between. This chain's CDR3 is CASSVDGGGYEQYF. CDR3 bases: TGTGCCAGCAGCGTAGATGGGGGCGGGTACGAGCAGTACTTC.

Many counts were recorded for this clonotype. This chain connects TRBV30 to TRBJ1-1; no definite D call. With 4 bases removed from V and 2 bases from J, the gap between germline ends came to 14 bases. The CDR3 consists of 14 residues. CDR1 GTSNPN and CDR2 SVGIG come from the germline V gene (reference sequence). In nucleotides, the CDR3 is TGTGCCTGGATTTATCGAGATACCAACACTGAAGCTTTCTTT. This codes for CAWIYRDTNTEAFF.

This clonotype was seen repeatedly, ten times or more. The chain uses TRBV27 and TRBJ2-7; D is unclear. Germline lookup yields CDR1 MNHEY and CDR2 SMNVEV (reference sequence). The length of the CDR3 is 13 residues. The V and J ends lost 0 bases and 9 bases respectively, with 12 bases between them. CDR3 sequence: CASSLSLGNVQYF. The CDR3 DNA follows: TGTGCCAGCAGTTTATCGTTGGGGAATGTGCAGTACTTC.

This clonotype occurred many times. The V call is TRBV18, the J call TRBJ1-2; D gene uncertain. This CDR3 has 15 amino acids. In germline, CDR1 is KGHSH, CDR2 LQKENI. Trimming stripped 2 bases from V and 3 bases from J, with 13 bases between. The CDR3: CASSPRPISDYGYTF. The CDR3 DNA is TGTGCCAGCTCACCAAGGCCTATTTCGGACTATGGCTACACCTTC.

This clonotype was picked up many times. The chain combines TRBV7-3 with TRBJ2-2; TRBD1 or TRBD2 may be the D gene (5 bases each). The CDR3 sequence is 12 residues long. Trimming cost V 8 bases and J 3 bases, with 7 bases left between them. The germline CDR1 and CDR2 sequences are SGHTA and FQGTGA. CDR3 sequence (DNA): TGTGCCAGCGGGACCGACACCGGGGAGCTGTTTTTT. Amino acids: CASGTDTGELFF. The entire variable domain, with the rest obtained from reference TRBV7-3 and TRBJ2-2, is as follows: GAGVSQTPSNKVTEKGKYVELRCDPISGHTALYWYRQSLGQGPEFLIYFQGTGAADDSGLPNDRFFAVRPEGSVSTLKIQRTERGDSAVYLCASGTDTGELFFGEGSRLTVL.

This clonotype occurred many times. The chain uses TRBV12-3 or TRBV12-4 and TRBJ1-5; tentatively, D is TRBD1 (5 bases). This CDR3 region has 14 residues. Deletions cut 6 bases from V and 1 base from J, with 10 bases between. The CDR3 nucleotides read TGTGCCAGCAGGAACCGGGACAGCAATCAGCCCCAGCATTTT. Translated: CASRNRDSNQPQHF.

The table lists this clonotype with many counts. This chain connects TRBV6-5 to TRBJ1-2, with a weak D call TRBD1 (6 bases). V was clipped by 8 bases and J by 2 bases, with 12 bases between them. Germline values: CDR1 MNHEY, CDR2 SVGAGI. The CDR3 spans 13 residues. The CDR3, as DNA: TGTGCCAGCCTGAGGGGGGGGAACTATGGCTACACCTTC. Encoded protein: CASLRGGNYGYTF.

The CDR3 nucleotides read TGTGCCAGCATCTCAGCTTTAGGGAAGCAGTACTTC. Residues: CASISALGKQYF. The chain carries TRBV28 and TRBJ2-7; D not resolved. Germline V gene data show CDR1 as MDHEN and CDR2 as SYDVKM. The CDR3 loop spans 12 amino acids. The V and J ends lost 7 bases and 8 bases respectively, with 15 bases between them.

This clonotype was observed at least ten times. The CDR3 is CSARGGEGYEQYF. The DNA for the CDR3 is TGCAGTGCTAGGGGTGGGGAGGGGTACGAGCAGTACTTC. This sequence joins TRBV20-1 and TRBJ2-7; the match to TRBD2 covers 7 bases. CDR3 length: 13 amino acids. The junction had 6 bases not matched to a gene; V was cut back by 3 bases and J by 4 bases. The V gene's germline CDR1 is DFQATT and CDR2 SNEGSKA (reference sequence).

At least ten counts were recorded for this clonotype. The gene calls are TRBV2 and TRBJ2-2, with a possible D match to TRBD2 (6 bases). Germline CDR1 reads SNHLY; CDR2 reads FYNNEI. The V end lost 6 bases, the J end lost 1 base, and 12 bases lay between the germline ends. This CDR3 has 15 amino acids. The chain's CDR3 is CASRLLALNTGELFF. DNA of the CDR3: TGTGCCAGCAGGCTTCTAGCGCTGAACACCGGGGAGCTGTTTTTT.

This clonotype was observed many times. The chain employs TRBV28 and TRBJ2-2; 10 bases fit TRBD2. This CDR3 has 15 residues. Germline V lookup: CDR1 MDHEN, CDR2 SYDVKM. With V trimmed by 4 bases and J by 6 bases, 5 bases remained unmatched. CDR3 region: CASSYLAGDAGELFF. The CDR3, as DNA: TGTGCCAGCAGTTACCTAGCGGGAGACGCCGGGGAGCTGTTTTTT.

This clonotype was detected many times. V is TRBV20-1 and J is TRBJ1-2, with TRBD1 matching 9 bases. Trimming removed 6 bases from V and 6 bases from J; junction bases left unmatched: 11. There are 14 residues in the CDR3. CDR1 is DFQATT, CDR2 SNEGSKA, per germline (reference sequence). DNA of the CDR3: TGCAGTGCAGTGACAGGGGGTGATTACGATGGCTACACCTTC. As protein: CSAVTGGDYDGYTF.

This clonotype was found many times. J is TRBJ1-3 and V is TRBV6-5, with D uncertain. This CDR3 spans 14 amino acids. V lost 4 bases and J lost 0, with 7 bases in between. CDR1 is MNHEY and CDR2 is SVGAGI in the germline V gene. CDR3 protein: CASSLWGSGNTIYF. CDR3 DNA sequence: TGTGCCAGCAGTTTATGGGGCTCTGGAAACACCATATATTTT.

CDR3: CASSFFPSRETQYF. DNA of the CDR3: TGTGCCAGCAGCTTTTTCCCATCTCGGGAGACCCAGTACTTC. The V gene is TRBV7-9, the J gene TRBJ2-5; the D is unclear. V shed 3 bases and J shed 5 bases, with 13 bases lying between them. Germline V CDR1 and CDR2: SEHNR, FQNEAQ (reference sequence). The CDR3 has 14 residues.

This clonotype was counted ten times or more. The chain is built from TRBV11-2 and TRBJ2-7; D is possibly TRBD1 or TRBD2 (6 bases each). From germline, CDR1 is SGHAT and CDR2 FQNNGV. The CDR3 loop spans 14 amino acids. V shed 2 bases and J shed 12 bases, with 20 bases lying between them. The CDR3 is CASSLIGRQTGAYF. The CDR3 nucleotides are TGTGCCAGCAGCTTAATAGGGCGCCAGACGGGGGCGTACTTC. Full variable domain (outside the CDR3, taken from reference TRBV11-2 and TRBJ2-7): EAGVAQSPRYKIIEKRQSVAFWCNPISGHATLYWYQQILGQGPKLLIQFQNNGVVDDSQLPKDRFSAERLKGVDSTLKIQPAKLEDSAVYLCASSLIGRQTGAYFGPGTRLTVT.

Note on this clonotype: Germline is not matched at one junction end, which may reflect a read error. The chain uses TRBV4-1 and TRBJ2-2, with TRBD2 as a possible D gene (6 bases). The CDR3 extends over 13 amino acids. Germline assignment: CDR1 MGHRA and CDR2 YSYEKL. The CDR3 DNA is TGCGCCAGCAGCCAAGACATAACCGGGGGGCTGTTTTTT. Translating it yields CASSQDITGGLFF.

This clonotype has a count of ten or more. The V gene is TRBV29-1, the J gene TRBJ2-7; D gene uncertain. CDR3 length equals 12 residues. Germline loops: CDR1 SQVTM, CDR2 ANQGSEA. V was pared by 7 bases and J by 7 bases, with 17 bases between. The CDR3 DNA reads as TGCAGCGCCAGACCCCTGGGTGGTGAGCAGTACTTC. This translates into CSARPLGGEQYF.

This clonotype was counted many times. The genes are TRBV6-1 and TRBJ1-2; 11 nucleotides line up with TRBD1. Looked up from germline, CDR1 is MNHNS and CDR2 is SASEGT. The CDR3 is 15 residues long. With V trimmed by 5 bases and J by 7 bases, 9 bases remained unmatched. The CDR3 is CASSRPDRGRFGYTF. The CDR3 DNA sequence: TGTGCCAGCAGTCGTCCGGACAGGGGGCGATTTGGCTACACCTTC.

This clonotype has ten or more counts. The chain links TRBV5-8 to TRBJ1-2, with 9 bases that match TRBD1. Germline V gives CDR1 SGHTS, CDR2 YDEGEE. V was pared by 8 bases and J by 4 bases, with 9 bases of the junction left unmatched. This CDR3 spans 14 amino acids. The CDR3 DNA sequence: TGTGCCAGTCACCGTCGGGACAGGGTCTATGGCTACACCTTC. It encodes CASHRRDRVYGYTF.

This clonotype came up many times. V is TRBV11-2 and J is TRBJ2-7; D perhaps matches TRBD2 (5 bases). CDR1 and CDR2 (germline): SGHAT, FQNNGV. This CDR3 has 13 residues. Trimming removed 5 bases from V and 3 bases from J, with 11 bases in between. In DNA, the CDR3 is TGTGCCAGCAGCCCCCAAGAGGGCTACGAGCAGTACTTC. Protein product: CASSPQEGYEQYF.

This rearrangement joins TRBV28 to TRBJ1-2; TRBD1 aligns across 8 bases. Unmatched junction bases numbered 7, after V lost 2 bases and J lost 8 bases. Germline V CDR1 and CDR2: MDHEN, SYDVKM. The CDR3 totals 14 residues. The CDR3 spells CASSLQGALRGYTF. CDR3 bases: TGTGCCAGCAGTTTACAGGGGGCGCTTAGAGGCTACACCTTC.

The CDR3 DNA sequence: TGTGCCAGCAGTCCGTACAGGGGCGAAGCTTTCTTT. As protein: CASSPYRGEAFF. The V call is TRBV6-1, the J call TRBJ1-1, with 7 bases that match TRBD1. The V and J ends lost 5 bases and 8 bases, in that order; junction bases with no gene match: 5. The CDR3 contains 12 residues. The germline V gene encodes CDR1 MNHNS and CDR2 SASEGT.

This clonotype was picked up many times. The gene calls are TRBV20-1 and TRBJ1-5, with D maybe TRBD1 (5 bases). Germline-derived CDR1 and CDR2 are DFQATT and SNEGSKA (reference sequence). The CDR3 contains 14 residues. Trimming left V 1 base short and J 9 bases short, with 16 bases between. In DNA form, the CDR3 reads TGCAGTGCTAGAGTTGACAGCAGGGTTGGGCCCCAGCATTTT. Its translation is CSARVDSRVGPQHF.

This clonotype was counted many times. J is TRBJ2-5 and V is TRBV4-2, with 14 nucleotides matching TRBD2. J lost 5 bases, V lost 3 bases, and 5 bases had no gene match. This CDR3 comprises 16 residues. Germline V gene sequence: CDR1 LGHNA, CDR2 YNFKEQ. CDR3 nucleotides: TGTGCCAGCAGCCAGGGACTAGCGGGAGAGTTGGAGACCCAGTACTTC. Amino acid sequence: CASSQGLAGELETQYF.

This clonotype was observed at least ten times. The CDR3 here is CATGPQNTEAFF. Written as DNA, the CDR3 is TGTGCCACCGGACCGCAGAACACTGAAGCTTTCTTT. The V call is TRBV10-3, the J call TRBJ1-1; D call uncertain. CDR3 length: 12 residues. V lost 10 bases and J 1 base, leaving 10 bases between the germline ends. From germline, CDR1 is ENHRY and CDR2 SYGVKD.

In its sample, this clonotype was seen many times. The chain carries TRBV6-5 and TRBJ1-2, with a tentative D call TRBD1 (5 bases). The germline V gene has CDR1 MNHEY and CDR2 SVGAGI. This CDR3 is 14 amino acids long. Trimming stripped 10 bases from V and 8 bases from J, with 23 bases between. The CDR3 DNA sequence: TGTGCCACCCCTACGGGGGAACTTATGGTGGGCTACACCTTC. Encoded protein: CATPTGELMVGYTF.

A few counts support this clonotype. Given a much more abundant clone one base away, this may be a read error. J is TRBJ1-2 and V is TRBV20-1; D is ambiguous. The germline V gene encodes CDR1 DFQATT and CDR2 SNEGSKA (reference sequence). V was cut by 6 bases and J by 0 bases, with 8 bases left in between. There are 12 residues in the CDR3. The CDR3 DNA reads TGCAGTGCCTTGATATCTAACTATGGCTACACCTTC. It translates to CSALISNYGYTF.

This clonotype was seen repeatedly, ten times or more. The chain links TRBV7-3 to TRBJ2-2, with D uncertain. The germline V and J ends were trimmed by 5 bases and 7 bases, with 11 bases remaining between them. The germline CDR1 and CDR2 sequences are SGHTA and FQGTGA. The CDR3 has 13 residues. DNA for the CDR3: TGTGCCAGCAGCCCCAGGTGGAACGGGGAGCTGTTTTTT. Its protein product is CASSPRWNGELFF.

The V gene is TRBV2, the J gene TRBJ1-5; D is undetermined. Germline CDR1 and CDR2: SNHLY and FYNNEI. Trimming stripped 5 bases from V and 1 base from J, with 9 bases between. The length of the CDR3 is 14 residues. The CDR3 DNA reads as TGTGCCAGCAGTCAAATGGAGAGCAATCAGCCCCAGCATTTT. Translated: CASSQMESNQPQHF.

This clonotype was seen repeatedly, ten times or more. The V call is TRBV6-2 or TRBV6-3, the J call TRBJ1-1; 7 bases agree with TRBD1. Trimming took 5 bases from V and 7 from J; bases not matched to a gene: 7. This CDR3 has 13 amino acids. Germline CDR1 and CDR2: MNHEY and SVGEGT. CDR3 bases: TGTGCCAGCAGTCCCGGGACAGCGATTGAAGCTTTCTTT. Protein: CASSPGTAIEAFF.